This T cell receptor beta chain appears in the sequencing data of a study of a mutant IDH1 vaccine in newly diagnosed glioma. Time point indicated: week 11, during vaccination. The vaccine gave 300 ug of a 20-mer mutant IDH1 peptide subcutaneously per dose. Comment on this clone: Its antigen is unknown.

The repertoire was sequenced with immunoSEQ multiplex PCR; TCRdb's copy has only in-frame clones and lacks some. The sample includes roughly 130,000 clones, roughly 75% of them seen just once. This CDR3 is built from 18 residues. CDR1 and CDR2 (germline): LGHNA, YNFKEQ. Germline trimming cut 0 bases from V and 4 bases from J; bases unmatched to any gene: 11. The receptor comes from a middle-aged man with glioma. The chain couples TRBV4-2 to TRBJ2-2; 7 bases are shared with TRBD2. The specimen comprised PBMCs, sampled from a glioma patient whose treatment included an IDH1 peptide vaccine. The CDR3 here is CASSQDRGGLESTGELFF. CDR3 bases: TGTGCCAGCAGCCAAGATCGAGGAGGACTAGAGAGCACCGGGGAGCTGTTTTTT.